Listed below are T cell receptor beta chains from one sample, sequenced in a study of blood T cell repertoires in COVID-19. Using immunoSEQ multiplex PCR, the repertoire was profiled, and TCRdb retains in-frame clones only, with some absent. Here the sample spans 40,000 or so clones, 80% to 90% being singletons. The specimen sequenced was peripheral blood. Receptors originate from a middle-aged man with active COVID-19. The CDR3 runs from the conserved cysteine through the conserved F or W. The D gene is left open where the match is weak. Not every row has a clone size; where given, it reads once, few, many or a size class.

size	D	V	J	CDR3	DNA
NA	TRBD2	TRBV6-5	TRBJ2-7	CASGEEGLAAYEQYF	TGTGCCAGTGGGGAGGAGGGACTAGCGGCCTACGAGCAGTACTTC
NA	NA	TRBV3-1/TRBV3-2	TRBJ2-7	CASSQVERLGYEQYF	TGTGCCAGCAGCCAAGTCGAAAGACTAGGCTACGAGCAGTACTTC
once	NA	TRBV5-1	TRBJ2-2	CASSLGQGTGELFF	TGCGCCAGCAGCTTGGGGCAGGGGACCGGGGAGCTGTTTTTT
NA	TRBD1	TRBV19	TRBJ2-7	CASQVQGAHEQYF	TGTGCCAGTCAAGTACAGGGGGCTCACGAGCAGTACTTC
NA	NA	TRBV18	TRBJ1-2	CASSPELYGYTF	TGTGCCAGCTCGCCCGAACTTTATGGCTACACCTTC
NA	NA	TRBV3-1/TRBV3-2	TRBJ2-4	CASRTLSGGGRDIQYF	TGTGCCAGCAGGACCCTATCAGGTGGAGGAAGGGACATTCAGTACTTC
NA	TRBD1	TRBV23-1	TRBJ1-5	CASSQTGKTPDRGLDQPQHF	TGCGCCAGCAGTCAAACGGGTAAAACCCCCGACAGGGGGCTAGATCAGCCCCAGCATTTT
NA	TRBD1	TRBV28	TRBJ1-1	CASSSTGGVNTEAFF	TGTGCCAGCAGTTCGACAGGGGGCGTGAACACTGAAGCTTTCTTT
NA	NA	TRBV4-2	TRBJ2-7	CASSPTLSGHPYEQYF	TGTGCCAGCAGCCCCACATTAAGCGGTCACCCCTACGAGCAGTACTTC
NA	NA	TRBV7-9	TRBJ1-2	CASSLVGPTILANYGYTF	TGTGCCAGCAGCTTAGTTGGGCCGACCATCTTGGCTAACTATGGCTACACCTTC
NA	NA	TRBV5-1	TRBJ1-1	CASSLVQDPRAEAFF	TGCGCCAGCAGCTTGGTACAGGACCCTAGGGCTGAAGCTTTCTTT
NA	NA	TRBV3-1/TRBV3-2	TRBJ1-1	CASSPSMNTEAFF	TGTGCCAGCAGCCCCTCTATGAACACTGAAGCTTTCTTT
NA	NA	TRBV28	TRBJ2-1	CASSPRTRIQFSYNEQFF	TGTGCCAGCAGCCCGAGAACTAGAATCCAATTCTCCTACAATGAGCAGTTCTTC
NA	TRBD2	TRBV7-2	TRBJ2-7	CASSPPGLAGGVEQYF	TGTGCCAGCAGCCCGCCGGGACTAGCGGGAGGGGTCGAGCAGTACTTC
NA	NA	TRBV7-9	TRBJ2-3	CASSGRGSTDTQYF	TGTGCCAGCAGCGGACGGGGGAGCACAGATACGCAGTATTTT
NA	TRBD2	TRBV5-1	TRBJ2-2	CASSQGLFTGELFF	TGCGCCAGCAGCCAGGGACTATTCACCGGGGAGCTGTTTTTT
NA	NA	TRBV6-6	TRBJ1-1	CASSLTGENTEAFF	TGTGCCAGCAGTTTGACAGGCGAGAACACTGAAGCTTTCTTT
few	NA	TRBV7-2	TRBJ1-2	CASSLLGGSYGYTF	TGTGCCAGCAGCTTATTGGGGGGTTCCTATGGCTACACCTTC
NA	TRBD2	TRBV19	TRBJ2-7	CASGTGLPAYEQYF	TGTGCCAGTGGCACGGGACTACCCGCCTACGAGCAGTACTTC
NA	TRBD1	TRBV4-1	TRBJ2-7	CASSQTTGDEGEQYF	TGCGCCAGCAGCCAAACGACAGGGGATGAGGGGGAGCAGTACTTC
NA	TRBD1	TRBV27	TRBJ2-1	CASSPSRGDRLRNEQFF	TGTGCCAGCAGTCCCTCCAGGGGGGACAGGTTGCGCAATGAGCAGTTCTTC
NA	TRBD2	TRBV6-5	TRBJ2-3	CASSRLAGYTDTQYF	TGTGCCAGCAGTAGACTAGCGGGGTACACAGATACGCAGTATTTT
NA	NA	TRBV5-1	TRBJ2-3	CASSYGQHTDTQYF	TGCGCCAGCAGTTACGGACAGCACACAGATACGCAGTATTTT
NA	NA	TRBV30	TRBJ1-3	CAWSTIRRTAAHSGNTIYF	TGTGCCTGGAGCACCATCAGGAGGACAGCCGCCCACTCTGGAAACACCATATATTTT
once	NA	TRBV28	TRBJ2-5	CASSFTGFQETQYF	TGTGCCAGCAGTTTCACAGGATTTCAAGAGACCCAGTACTTC
once	TRBD1	TRBV4-1	TRBJ1-5	CASSPRTGGSEGSNQPQHF	TGCGCCAGCAGCCCAAGGACAGGGGGCTCAGAGGGTAGCAATCAGCCCCAGCATTTT
NA	TRBD2	TRBV6-5	TRBJ2-7	CASSYGSGIIYEQYF	TGTGCCAGCAGTTACGGCAGCGGGATTATCTACGAGCAGTACTTC
NA	NA	TRBV6-5	TRBJ1-5	CASSFVSRGNQPQHF	TGTGCCAGCAGTTTTGTGTCCCGGGGCAATCAGCCCCAGCATTTT
NA	NA	TRBV2	TRBJ1-1	CASSEKEYTEAFF	TGTGCCAGCAGTGAAAAGGAGTACACTGAAGCTTTCTTT
NA	TRBD2	TRBV28	TRBJ2-7	CASSLPSAGRGYEQYF	TGTGCCAGCAGTTTACCCTCCGCCGGGAGGGGATACGAGCAGTACTTC
NA	TRBD2	TRBV5-1	TRBJ2-5	CASSARAPAGGETQYF	TGCGCCAGCAGCGCTCGGGCCCCAGCGGGGGGAGAGACCCAGTACTTC
NA	NA	TRBV28	TRBJ2-3	CASSPGASATDTQYF	TGTGCCAGCAGCCCAGGGGCCAGCGCAACAGATACGCAGTATTTT
once	NA	TRBV28	TRBJ1-2	CASSSRRTGLPYGYTF	TGTGCCAGCAGTTCACGACGTACAGGGCTCCCTTATGGCTACACCTTC
NA	NA	TRBV5-8	TRBJ1-2	CASSLVRGANYGYTF	TGTGCCAGCAGCTTGGTCCGGGGGGCTAACTATGGCTACACCTTC
NA	NA	TRBV6-5	TRBJ2-5	CASEEGRGETQYF	TGTGCCAGCGAGGAGGGCCGAGGGGAGACCCAGTACTTC
NA	NA	TRBV6-9	TRBJ1-6	CASRRGRGRGANSPLHF	TGTGCCAGCAGAAGGGGCCGTGGCCGTGGGGCTAATTCACCCCTCCACTTT
NA	NA	TRBV7-3	TRBJ1-1	CASSLDGGPAEAFF	TGTGCCAGCAGCTTGGACGGAGGTCCGGCTGAAGCTTTCTTT
NA	TRBD1	TRBV5-1	TRBJ1-5	CASSLTGYSNQPQHF	TGCGCCAGCAGCCTGACAGGGTATAGCAATCAGCCCCAGCATTTT
few	NA	TRBV6-5	TRBJ1-5	CASTPQGGNQPQHF	TGTGCCAGCACCCCACAGGGAGGGAATCAGCCCCAGCATTTT
NA	NA	TRBV27	TRBJ2-3	CASSLSAGSDTQYF	TGTGCCAGCAGTTTATCAGCGGGTTCAGATACGCAGTATTTT